The rows below give T cell receptor beta chains drawn from one sample of a study of T cell responses to AZD1222 COVID-19 vaccine. Sequencing was performed with immunoSEQ multiplex PCR; in TCRdb, only in-frame clones are kept and a portion is missing. The sample has around 160,000 clones, about 93% seen once. Sequencing was performed on peripheral blood, taken on day 0 of AZD1222 vaccination. These receptor sequences come from an adult in good health. The CDR3 runs from the conserved cysteine through the conserved F or W. A D gene is named only where the DNA matches it firmly. Size tells how often a clone was seen (once, few, many) or the class of an expanded clone, and some rows leave it out.

abundance | j_gene | d_gene | v_gene | CDR3nt | CDR3aa
once | TRBJ2-1 | - | TRBV5-1 | TGCGCCAGCAGCTTGGTAAGGACGTCCTACAATGAGCAGTTCTTC | CASSLVRTSYNEQFF
- | TRBJ2-5 | - | TRBV12-5 | TGTGCTAGTGGTTACAGGGGAGCGGGGATTAAGACCCAGTACTTC | CASGYRGAGIKTQYF
- | TRBJ2-5 | - | TRBV28 | TGTGCCACCCTGAGGGTAGGGGGTTTCCAAGAGACCCAGTACTTC | CATLRVGGFQETQYF
- | TRBJ2-1 | TRBD2 | TRBV3-1/TRBV3-2 | TGTGCCAGCAGCCAAGAGGGGCTAGCGGGAGCCTACAATGAGCAGTTCTTC | CASSQEGLAGAYNEQFF
- | TRBJ1-2 | - | TRBV4-1 | TGCGCCAGCAGCCAAGAAACGGGTCTGGGCTATGGCTACACCTTC | CASSQETGLGYGYTF
- | TRBJ1-1 | - | TRBV29-1 | TGCAGCGTTGTTTTAAGGTTGGGGAACACTGAAGCTTTCTTT | CSVVLRLGNTEAFF
- | TRBJ2-4 | TRBD1 | TRBV28 | TGTGCCAGCAGTTTACCCTCGGCAGGGGGTAAAAACATTCAGTACTTC | CASSLPSAGGKNIQYF
- | TRBJ1-1 | - | TRBV7-8 | TGTGCCAGCAGCTACTACACGGACACTGAAGCTTTCTTT | CASSYYTDTEAFF
- | TRBJ2-1 | TRBD2 | TRBV5-1 | TGCGCCAGCAGACTGACTAGCGGGCGTAGGAATGAGCAGTTCTTC | CASRLTSGRRNEQFF
- | TRBJ1-4 | - | TRBV5-1 | TGCGCCAGCAGCCCAGGACAACCAGAGGAAAAACTGTTTTTT | CASSPGQPEEKLFF
- | TRBJ1-1 | - | TRBV7-2 | TGTGCCAGCAGCTTAGTTGCAGGGGTCGACACTGAAGCTTTCTTT | CASSLVAGVDTEAFF
- | TRBJ2-7 | - | TRBV25-1 | TGTGCCAGCAAGAACTACGGGGCGGAGGAGCAGTACTTC | CASKNYGAEEQYF
- | TRBJ2-3 | TRBD1 | TRBV15 | TGTGCCACCAGCAGAGGGACAGGGCTTGGGGCAGATACGCAGTATTTT | CATSRGTGLGADTQYF
- | TRBJ2-3 | - | TRBV7-3 | TGTGCCAGCAGCGGCGGGGCTAGCGCGACAGATACGCAGTATTTT | CASSGGASATDTQYF
- | TRBJ1-4 | - | TRBV6-5 | TGTGCCGCCGCTCCAACTAATGAAAAACTGTTTTTT | CAAAPTNEKLFF
- | TRBJ1-5 | - | TRBV7-6 | TGTGCCAGCAGCTTAGCGTTCGGCGGGGGCAATCAGCCCCAGCATTTT | CASSLAFGGGNQPQHF
- | TRBJ2-4 | - | TRBV6-2/TRBV6-3 | TGTGCCAGCAGTTCGGGCCAGTTAAAAAACATTCAGTACTTC | CASSSGQLKNIQYF
- | TRBJ2-7 | TRBD1 | TRBV19 | TGTGCCAGTGGGACAGGCCGGATTTGGGAGCAGTACTTC | CASGTGRIWEQYF
- | TRBJ2-1 | - | TRBV6-6 | TGTGCCAGCAGTTACTCTAGCGGAAACAATGAGCAGTTCTTC | CASSYSSGNNEQFF
- | TRBJ1-6 | - | TRBV7-2 | TGTGCCAGCAGCTTACAGGGTGGATCACCCCTCCACTTT | CASSLQGGSPLHF
- | TRBJ2-2 | - | TRBV4-2 | TGTGCCAGCAGGGACGTTGGGCAGCTCGCGAACACCGGGGAGCTGTTTTTT | CASRDVGQLANTGELFF
- | TRBJ1-2 | TRBD1 | TRBV6-2/TRBV6-3 | TGTGCCAGCAGCCCCAGGACAGGTTATGGCTACACCTTC | CASSPRTGYGYTF
- | TRBJ1-1 | - | TRBV12-3/TRBV12-4 | TGTGCCAGCAGTTTGGGGGAATTCACTGAAGCTTTCTTT | CASSLGEFTEAFF
- | TRBJ1-1 | - | TRBV28 | TGTGCCAGCAGGTCACAGAGAAGGTGGACTGAAGCTTTCTTT | CASRSQRRWTEAFF
- | TRBJ2-1 | TRBD2 | TRBV19 | TGTGCCAGTATTTCAGCGGGACTAGCGGGCCCGGCAGGGAATGAGCAGTTCTTC | CASISAGLAGPAGNEQFF